Described below is a single TCR beta chain sequence and its context. This sample was taken from a study of cytomegalovirus exposure and HLA in healthy donors. The length of the CDR3 is 13 residues. Germline-derived CDR1 and CDR2 are MNHEY and SVGAGI. The V and J ends lost 0 bases and 4 bases respectively, with 6 bases between them. PCR primers comprised 60 Vbeta and 13 Jbeta primers. Produced via immunoSEQ multiplex PCR; TCRdb's table is partial and in-frame only. This table holds some 91,000 clones, more than 75% found once. The clonotype originates from a man aged 25 to 45 in good health and CMV-seropositive. V gene TRBV6-5 combines with J gene TRBJ1-2; D not resolved. Sequencing input: PBMCs. CDR3 coding DNA: TGTGCCAGCAGTTACTCGCCGGTCTATGGCTACACCTTC. Translated: CASSYSPVYGYTF.